This T cell receptor beta chain emerged from a study of blood T cell repertoires in COVID-19. Background on the study: Samples of COVID-19 (acute and convalescent) were obtained from the United States, Italy and Spain. In each case, the material was cDNA or gDNA derived from T cells, B-cell-depleted T cells, or PBMCs.

Germline lookup yields CDR1 MDHEN and CDR2 SYDVKM. V was cut by 6 bases and J by 8 bases, with 16 bases left in between. This CDR3 has 13 amino acids. Original methodology: Amplified reference gene primers provided the basis for estimating nucleated cell counts. Only in-frame clones appear in the TCRdb table, and some are missing; sequencing was by immunoSEQ multiplex PCR. From that table come the V and J calls and clone size; the DNA was used to work out D and trimming. This table has 95,000 to 150,000 clones, about 90% appearing once. This receptor was obtained from a woman aged 70 to 79 with acute or convalescent COVID-19. The chain employs TRBV28 and TRBJ1-2; a possible D gene is TRBD1 (5 bases). The specimen was peripheral blood. The CDR3 DNA is TGTGCCAGCAGGGGACTAAGACAAGACGGCTACACCTTC. Residues: CASRGLRQDGYTF.